A selection of T cell receptor beta chains follows, all from one sample in a study of OX40 agonist ivuxolimab in advanced cancers. Measured with immunoSEQ multiplex PCR; TCRdb has only the in-frame clones, and not every one. The top ten hold about 9.3% of the sample, which has roughly 48,000 clones, approximately 90% seen once. The input for sequencing was CD4+ or CD8+ T cells sorted from blood, taken in a trial of the OX40 agonist ivuxolimab. The origin of the receptors is an adult with an advanced solid tumor such as melanoma, head and neck, liver or kidney cancer. The CDR3 runs from the conserved cysteine through the conserved F or W. Fields, in order: V gene, J gene, CDR3 protein.

v_gene: TRBV6-5
j_gene: TRBJ2-7
CDR3aa: CASSFTGGEQYF

v_gene: TRBV5-8
j_gene: TRBJ2-7
CDR3aa: CASSHYYEQYF

v_gene: TRBV18
j_gene: TRBJ1-2
CDR3aa: CASSPPEASSGYTF

v_gene: TRBV6-1
j_gene: TRBJ2-1
CDR3aa: CASSLTGGLYNEQFF

v_gene: TRBV19
j_gene: TRBJ1-5
CDR3aa: CASSMQLHNNQPQHF

v_gene: TRBV7-8
j_gene: TRBJ2-1
CDR3aa: CASSFRDRGRDEQFF

v_gene: TRBV7-3
j_gene: TRBJ2-1
CDR3aa: CASSLSNLGLAESGEQFF

v_gene: TRBV27
j_gene: TRBJ1-1
CDR3aa: CASSFSQNTEAFF

v_gene: TRBV21-1
j_gene: TRBJ1-3
CDR3aa: CASSKVSGQGVYGNTIYF

v_gene: TRBV29-1
j_gene: TRBJ1-2
CDR3aa: CSVGDLGGYGYTF

v_gene: TRBV6-5
j_gene: TRBJ2-3
CDR3aa: CASSYMRGVQDTQYF

v_gene: TRBV6-1
j_gene: TRBJ1-1
CDR3aa: CASSLKVVNTEAFF

v_gene: TRBV9
j_gene: TRBJ2-1
CDR3aa: CASSPASGVNEQFF

v_gene: TRBV9
j_gene: TRBJ2-1
CDR3aa: CASSLGGEVNEQFF

v_gene: TRBV19
j_gene: TRBJ1-4
CDR3aa: CASSINAGREKLFF

v_gene: TRBV7-2
j_gene: TRBJ2-2
CDR3aa: CASSLALRSNTGELFF

v_gene: TRBV6-5
j_gene: TRBJ2-2
CDR3aa: CASSQVGTGELFF

v_gene: TRBV28
j_gene: TRBJ1-1
CDR3aa: CASSPGTAPEAFF

v_gene: TRBV14
j_gene: TRBJ1-2
CDR3aa: CASSQSKLGATNYGYTF

v_gene: TRBV7-9
j_gene: TRBJ2-5
CDR3aa: CASVRGNQETQYF

v_gene: TRBV9
j_gene: TRBJ2-1
CDR3aa: CASSVARGGIEQFF

v_gene: TRBV6-4
j_gene: TRBJ1-2
CDR3aa: CASQPPSGRANGYTF

v_gene: TRBV7-9
j_gene: TRBJ2-1
CDR3aa: CASSWTSSYNEQFF

v_gene: TRBV7-3
j_gene: TRBJ2-1
CDR3aa: CASSPGLAGVYEQFF

v_gene: TRBV9
j_gene: TRBJ1-1
CDR3aa: CASSGTGTVEAFF

v_gene: TRBV5-6
j_gene: TRBJ2-7
CDR3aa: CASSLDAGGVEQYF

v_gene: TRBV6-5
j_gene: TRBJ2-7
CDR3aa: CASSYSPGGTYEQYF

v_gene: TRBV7-2
j_gene: TRBJ2-7
CDR3aa: CASSREVVYEQYF

v_gene: TRBV6-5
j_gene: TRBJ1-1
CDR3aa: CASSLGTGVTEAFF

v_gene: TRBV5-4
j_gene: TRBJ1-2
CDR3aa: CASSPLTGSYGYTF

v_gene: TRBV7-3
j_gene: TRBJ2-7
CDR3aa: CASSSSDGYEQYF

v_gene: TRBV10-3
j_gene: TRBJ1-1
CDR3aa: CAIRDPGQNTEAFF

v_gene: TRBV7-3
j_gene: TRBJ1-2
CDR3aa: CASSPSGSANYGYTF

v_gene: TRBV4-3
j_gene: TRBJ2-7
CDR3aa: CASSQDQQGTSYEQYF

v_gene: TRBV7-9
j_gene: TRBJ2-7
CDR3aa: CASSPPTGRDFYEQYF

v_gene: TRBV7-6
j_gene: TRBJ1-5
CDR3aa: CASSLIGGNQPQHF

v_gene: TRBV6-5
j_gene: TRBJ1-1
CDR3aa: CASSYSSGANTEAFF

v_gene: TRBV4-3
j_gene: TRBJ1-2
CDR3aa: CASSQEDKGDLYGYTF

v_gene: TRBV2
j_gene: TRBJ2-5
CDR3aa: CASSTRLVSETQYF

v_gene: TRBV5-1
j_gene: TRBJ2-5
CDR3aa: CASTSGTSGPEETQYF

v_gene: TRBV30
j_gene: TRBJ2-1
CDR3aa: CAWSVGGGNEQFF

v_gene: TRBV13
j_gene: TRBJ2-1
CDR3aa: CASSLEGSYNEQFF

v_gene: TRBV6-5
j_gene: TRBJ2-1
CDR3aa: CASRLTSGGNNEQFF

v_gene: TRBV5-4
j_gene: TRBJ1-5
CDR3aa: CASSLDAQPQHF

v_gene: TRBV27
j_gene: TRBJ1-4
CDR3aa: CASSPLEGATNEKLFF

v_gene: TRBV28
j_gene: TRBJ2-1
CDR3aa: CASSFETSGRDDEQFF